This T cell receptor (beta chain) was retrieved from a study of neurological immune-mediated disorders. Germline CDR1 is SGHRS and CDR2 is YFSETQ. Trimming took off 3 bases at V and 4 bases at J, with 16 bases between the two ends. The CDR3 is 15 residues long. This clonotype was seen repeatedly, ten times or more. What it binds is unknown. Study-level points and caveats: The study found no CDR3 amino acid sequences shared by expanded clones across subjects, suggesting private repertoires in all groups.

The study drew its healthy controls from blood bank volunteers in Maryland, USA. Stored at -80 C, 2 million PBMCs were the source of the unsorted libraries. The cDNA was synthesized by 5'RACE incorporating 10-nucleotide random UMIs. MiXCR was run by TCRdb on the 5' RACE reads, yielding one entry per CDR3 protein. The sample carries roughly 80,000 distinct CDR3 sequences, about 15% recorded once. The receptor comes from a middle-aged woman in good health. The V gene is TRBV5-1, the J gene TRBJ1-1; maybe TRBD1 (5 bases). The source material was PBMCs. DNA of the CDR3: TGCGCCAGCAGCTACCTAGGGCCAGGGACCACTGAAGCTTTCTTT. This encodes CASSYLGPGTTEAFF.